The TCR beta chain under discussion was sequenced for a study of T cells in Graves' hyperthyroidism and ophthalmopathy. Study overall: Peripheral blood was taken when the disease was first diagnosed, before any treatment began. General study points: A 13 V-J model separated ophthalmopathy from stable hyperthyroidism. Ophthalmopathy was identified by the model a median around 6 months ahead of onset.

Together with thyroid ultrasound, orbital computed tomography, serum thyroxine and TRAb, clinical symptoms were used for diagnoses. CDR3 length: 20 amino acids. V lost 4 bases to trimming and J lost 0 bases; unmatched junction nucleotides: 14. It was RNA transcripts that yielded the amplified TCR beta CDR3 regions. An initial round of RT-PCR targeting the TCR CDR3 relied on the HTBI primer set. TCRdb re-called the multiplex PCR reads through MiXCR, storing one row per CDR3 protein. The sample lists about 400,000 distinct CDR3 sequences, about an eighth occurring once. This clonotype has at least ten counts. The antigen remains unidentified.

The V and J genes are TRBV12-3 or TRBV12-4 and TRBJ2-1; 11 nucleotides align to TRBD2. Specimen: blood. The sequence was obtained from a man aged 50 to 59 with Graves' ophthalmopathy. The CDR3 sequence is CASSSLRRSSGGSSYNEQFF. The CDR3 DNA reads as TGTGCCAGCAGTTCTCTCCGGCGGTCTAGCGGGGGGAGCTCCTACAATGAGCAGTTCTTC.